A single sample gave rise to the 27 T cell receptor beta chains below, sequenced in a study of cytomegalovirus exposure and HLA in healthy donors (dated by TCRdb to 2016 to 2017). Library preparation used the immunoSEQ multiplex PCR assay. The multiplex PCR relied on a mix of 60 forward primers for TCR Vbeta segments and 13 reverse primers for TCR Jbeta segments. This immuneACCESS table, as held by TCRdb, lists in-frame sequences with V and J called but not all clones. Of the missing ones, under half trace to an unresolved V gene in checked studies; the others have no known cause. The table for this sample lists 150,000 to 200,000 clones; roughly three quarters of them were counted only once. Together, the top ten hold about 2.3% of the sample. The sample taken for sequencing was PBMCs. The origin of the receptors is a woman in her fifties or sixties in good health and CMV-seronegative.

The chain links TRBV9 to TRBJ2-5, with D possibly TRBD2 on 6 matching bases. The CDR3 extends over 14 amino acids. The germline V gene has CDR1 SGDLS and CDR2 YYNGEE. V was pared by 4 bases and J by 3 bases, with 13 bases between. The CDR3 reads CASSSTRGEETQYF. The CDR3 nucleotides are TGTGCCAGCAGCTCCACCCGCGGGGAAGAGACCCAGTACTTC.

The chain combines TRBV5-6 with TRBJ2-1, with 7 bases matching TRBD1. The CDR3 extends over 15 amino acids. Trimming removed 7 bases from V and 3 bases from J; junction bases left unmatched: 10. Germline CDR1 reads SGHDT; CDR2 reads YYEEEE. CDR3 amino acids: CASGYRGLYYNEQFF. CDR3 bases: TGTGCCAGCGGATACAGGGGTCTCTACTACAATGAGCAGTTCTTC.

The chain couples TRBV30 to TRBJ1-1, with unresolved D. This CDR3 spans 15 amino acids. Germline CDR1 GTSNPN, CDR2 SVGIG (reference sequence). The V and J ends lost 1 base and 4 bases respectively, with 16 bases between them. The CDR3 spells CAWSDPLAGSTEAFF. The CDR3, as DNA: TGTGCCTGGAGTGATCCTCTGGCCGGGAGCACTGAAGCTTTCTTT.

The CDR3 region has the DNA TGTGCCAGCAACAGGAAGACCTACGAGCAGTACTTC. Encoded protein: CASNRKTYEQYF. This chain uses TRBV28 with TRBJ2-5, with a possible D match to TRBD1 (5 bases). The J call may be wrong; the DNA end is better matched by TRBJ2-7. The CDR3 is 12 amino acids. CDR1 and CDR2 (germline): MDHEN, SYDVKM.

This chain joins TRBV27 and TRBJ1-1; 7 bases fit TRBD1. J gave up 3 bases and V 5 bases, and 9 bases lay outside the gene matches. The CDR3 extends over 15 amino acids. CDR1 MNHEY and CDR2 SMNVEV come from the germline V gene (reference sequence). The CDR3 sequence is CASSRRTGMDTEAFF. CDR3 in DNA: TGTGCCAGCAGTCGTCGGACAGGCATGGACACTGAAGCTTTCTTT.

CDR3: CASRRDRGNIQYF. CDR3 nucleotide sequence: TGTGCCAGCAGAAGGGACAGGGGGAACATTCAGTACTTC. This rearrangement joins TRBV6-6 to TRBJ2-4, with 11 bases lining up with TRBD1. With V trimmed by 6 bases and J by 7 bases, 2 bases remained unmatched. Germline V CDR1 and CDR2: MNHNY, SVGAGI (reference sequence). This CDR3 comprises 13 residues.

The rearrangement uses TRBV6-5 and TRBJ1-6, with 7 bases matching TRBD1. The CDR3 totals 14 residues. V lost 5 bases, J lost 3 bases, and 1 base stayed unmatched. The germline V gene has CDR1 MNHEY and CDR2 SVGAGI. In nucleotides, the CDR3 is TGTGCCAGCAGTCCAGGGGGCTATAATTCACCCCTCCACTTT. Its translation: CASSPGGYNSPLHF.

This clone was observed a handful of times. V gene TRBV27 combines with J gene TRBJ1-2; 8 positions match TRBD1. This CDR3 has 14 amino acids. J was trimmed by 4 bases and V by 2 bases; bases with no gene match: 3. Germline lookup yields CDR1 MNHEY and CDR2 SMNVEV (reference sequence). CDR3 residues: CASSLDTGGYGYTF. In DNA, the CDR3 is TGTGCCAGCAGTTTAGACACAGGGGGCTATGGCTACACCTTC.

The chain couples TRBV7-9 to TRBJ2-7; D remains unclear. This CDR3 spans 14 amino acids. V was shortened by 0 bases and J by 2 bases, with 8 bases between the two germline ends. Germline loops: CDR1 SEHNR, CDR2 FQNEAQ (reference sequence). The CDR3 sequence: CASSLAVRPYEQYF. CDR3 DNA sequence: TGTGCCAGCAGCTTAGCGGTCAGGCCCTACGAGCAGTACTTC.

The chain is built from TRBV30 and TRBJ1-5; no firm D call. This CDR3 is 13 amino acids long. CDR1 and CDR2 (germline): GTSNPN, SVGIG (reference sequence). V shed 3 bases and J shed 3 bases, with 9 bases lying between them. As DNA, the CDR3 is TGTGCCTGGAGAATGGGCCACAATCAGCCCCAGCATTTT. Encoded protein: CAWRMGHNQPQHF.

This sequence joins TRBV28 and TRBJ2-7, with a tentative D call TRBD2 (6 bases). V gave up 5 bases and J gave up 6 bases, with 20 bases separating them. The CDR3 consists of 15 residues. The V gene's germline CDR1 is MDHEN and CDR2 SYDVKM. CDR3 sequence: CASSPFERVSVEQYF. The DNA for the CDR3 is TGTGCCAGCAGTCCATTCGAGCGGGTCAGCGTCGAGCAGTACTTC.

This sequence joins TRBV28 and TRBJ1-5, with TRBD1 matching over 7 bases. The CDR3 runs 16 residues. V dropped 5 bases and J dropped 3; count of bases not matched to a gene: 10. Germline V gene lookup returns CDR1 MDHEN and CDR2 SYDVKM. The CDR3 sequence is CASSPNRGSNNQPQHF. The DNA for the CDR3 is TGTGCCAGCAGTCCAAACAGGGGTTCTAACAATCAGCCCCAGCATTTT.

The chain employs TRBV4-3 and TRBJ1-2; TRBD1 aligns across 8 bases. V lost 0 bases, J lost 3 bases, and 6 bases stayed unmatched. Germline-derived CDR1 and CDR2 are LGHNA and YSLEER. The CDR3 spans 16 residues. Here the CDR3 reads CASSQDVAGGDYGYTF. The CDR3 DNA follows: TGCGCCAGCAGCCAAGATGTAGCAGGGGGCGACTATGGCTACACCTTC.

Points on this clone: A read error may produce the germline difference seen at one junction end. The chain recombines TRBV18 with TRBJ1-4; a weak D match, TRBD1 (5 bases). This CDR3 region has 14 residues. Germline-derived CDR1 and CDR2 are KGHSH and LQKENI. CDR3 protein: CASSTGSRNEKLLF. The CDR3 region has the DNA TGTGCCAGCTCCACAGGAAGTCGTAATGAAAAACTGTTATTT.

The chain couples TRBV30 to TRBJ1-5, with 11 bases identical to TRBD1. This CDR3 region has 15 residues. V gave up 5 bases and J gave up 4 bases; unmatched junction bases: 7. The germline gives CDR1 GTSNPN, CDR2 SVGIG (reference sequence). The CDR3 bases are TGTGCCTGGGGGGCTGGGACAGGGGGTAATCAGCCCCAGCATTTT. Protein: CAWGAGTGGNQPQHF.

V gene TRBV4-1 combines with J gene TRBJ2-7, with TRBD2 matching 7 bases. The germline CDR1 and CDR2 sequences are MGHRA and YSYEKL. V dropped 2 bases and J dropped 1; count of bases not matched to a gene: 11. The CDR3 loop spans 17 amino acids. CDR3 region: CASSQRFTAGNSYEQYF. CDR3 coding DNA: TGCGCCAGCAGCCAAAGGTTCACAGCGGGAAATTCCTACGAGCAGTACTTC.

V gene TRBV11-2 combines with J gene TRBJ1-5; 7 nucleotides match TRBD1. This CDR3 region has 15 residues. V dropped 1 base and J dropped 6; count of bases not matched to a gene: 6. Germline-derived CDR1 and CDR2 are SGHAT and FQNNGV. CDR3 sequence reads: CASSLGGQAFQPQHF. CDR3 DNA: TGTGCCAGCAGCTTAGGCGGACAGGCATTTCAGCCCCAGCATTTT.

The V gene is TRBV25-1, the J gene TRBJ1-1; 7 bases match TRBD1. This CDR3 is built from 13 residues. From germline, CDR1 is MGHDK and CDR2 SYGVNS. The V and J ends lost 4 bases and 5 bases, in that order; junction bases with no gene match: 4. The CDR3 nucleotides read TGTGCCAGCAGTGGCGACAGGGATACTGAAGCTTTCTTT. Its protein product is CASSGDRDTEAFF.

CDR3 protein: CASSEYGWGEENEKLFF. The CDR3 DNA reads as TGTGCCAGCAGTGAATATGGCTGGGGGGAGGAGAATGAAAAACTGTTTTTT. The gene calls are TRBV25-1 and TRBJ1-4, with D tentatively TRBD1 (5 bases). The CDR3 runs 17 residues. Trimming removed 0 bases at V and 5 bases at J, with 16 bases between. Germline V gene sequence: CDR1 MGHDK, CDR2 SYGVNS.

V is TRBV6-4 and J is TRBJ2-1; possible D gene TRBD1, 5 bases. This CDR3 has 16 amino acids. Germline assignment: CDR1 MRHNA and CDR2 SNTAGT. Deletions cut 6 bases from V and 2 bases from J, with 17 bases between. CDR3 sequence reads: CASSSFARVPYNEQFF. CDR3 nucleotide sequence: TGTGCCAGCAGCTCCTTCGCCAGGGTCCCCTACAATGAGCAGTTCTTC.

This chain connects TRBV6-5 to TRBJ2-1; 8 nucleotides agree with TRBD1. This CDR3 comprises 16 residues. Germline CDR1 and CDR2: MNHEY and SVGAGI. V lost 0 bases and J lost 6; bases outside the gene matches: 7. CDR3 in DNA: TGTGCCAGCAGTTACTCATCAGGGGGCCGAGGCAATGAGCAGTTCTTC. This gives the protein CASSYSSGGRGNEQFF.

The rearrangement uses TRBV2 and TRBJ2-2; the D gene is possibly TRBD1 (6 bases). Germline-derived CDR1 and CDR2 are SNHLY and FYNNEI. The CDR3 sequence is 14 residues long. Trimming removed 9 bases at V and 0 bases at J, with 11 bases between. The CDR3: CASKDRTNTGELFF. CDR3 in DNA: TGTGCCAGTAAGGACAGAACGAACACCGGGGAGCTGTTTTTT.

This clone has only a few counts. The genes are TRBV29-1 and TRBJ2-7, with 10 positions matching TRBD2. Germline lookup yields CDR1 SQVTM and CDR2 ANQGSEA. The CDR3 runs 18 residues. J lost 2 bases, V lost 0 bases, and 13 bases had no gene match. DNA of the CDR3: TGCAGCGTTGAAGAACCCCTAGCGGGAGAATTCCTTGCCTACGAGCAGTACTTC. This gives the protein CSVEEPLAGEFLAYEQYF.

This rearrangement joins TRBV6-6 to TRBJ2-1, with D maybe TRBD2 (5 bases). The CDR3 has 15 residues. V was shortened by 5 bases and J by 3 bases, with 14 bases between the two germline ends. CDR1 is MNHNY, CDR2 SVGAGI, per germline (reference sequence). CDR3 DNA sequence: TGTGCCAGCAGTCCAGAAGCGGCGCGCTACAATGAGCAGTTCTTC. This translates into CASSPEAARYNEQFF.

This clone occurred a few times. This chain joins TRBV7-6 and TRBJ2-2; TRBD1 agrees at 8 bases. V lost 5 bases to trimming and J lost 0 bases; unmatched junction nucleotides: 5. Germline values: CDR1 SGHVS, CDR2 FNYEAQ. This CDR3 contains 16 residues. For the CDR3, the DNA is TGTGCCAGCAGCGTGGGACAGGTTTCGAACACCGGGGAGCTGTTTTTT. Translating it yields CASSVGQVSNTGELFF.

This clone appeared a single time. The chain uses TRBV30 and TRBJ2-7; 11 bases fit TRBD1. Losses at the gene ends were 4 bases for V and 3 bases for J; bases not matched to a gene: 8. From germline, CDR1 is GTSNPN and CDR2 SVGIG (reference sequence). CDR3 size: 15 residues. The CDR3 loop reads CAWIRPGQGVYEQYF. The CDR3 DNA reads as TGTGCCTGGATCCGACCGGGACAGGGGGTCTACGAGCAGTACTTC. The variable domain in full, completed from reference TRBV30 and TRBJ2-7, reads SQTIHQWPATLVQPVGSPLSLECTVEGTSNPNLYWYRQAAGRGLQLLFYSVGIGQISSEVPQNLSASRPQDRQFILSSKKLLLSDSGFYLCAWIRPGQGVYEQYFGPGTRLTVT.

A note on this clone: This specimen includes other DNA sequences encoding the same CDR3. The CDR3 spells CASSPRGNYGYTF. CDR3 coding DNA: TGCGCCAGCAGCCCGCGGGGGAACTATGGCTACACCTTC. This chain uses TRBV4-3 with TRBJ1-2; TRBD1 is a possible D gene (5 bases). Per germline, CDR1 LGHNA and CDR2 YSLEER. The CDR3 length is 13 residues. Trimming took 4 bases from V and 2 from J, leaving 8 bases between them.